The TCR beta chain described here comes from a study of cytomegalovirus exposure and HLA in healthy donors. Study summary: A previous analysis identified 95 million to 130 million unique TCR beta sequences derived from around 200 million T cells.

The study ran its PCR with 60 Vbeta and 13 Jbeta primers. Original processing methods: Later, 65 million to 85 million unique TCR beta chains were counted in an analysis, and around 11 million of them were shared. The data were produced by immunoSEQ multiplex PCR, yet TCRdb's version contains in-frame clones alone and is incomplete. The DNA was the basis for D and trimming; V, J and clone size are from that table. The profile shows 180,000 or so clones, over 70% of them singletons. Trimming took 0 bases from V and 5 from J, leaving 11 bases between them. Germline-derived CDR1 and CDR2 are SGHDT and YYEEEE. The CDR3 extends over 14 amino acids.

The chain joins TRBV5-6 to TRBJ1-2; tentative D call: TRBD1 (6 bases). This TCR was sampled from a young man in good health and CMV-seronegative. Sample: PBMCs. The CDR3 protein is CASSLGTASYGYTF. The CDR3 nucleotides are TGTGCCAGCAGCTTGGGGACAGCAAGTTATGGCTACACCTTC.